This is a list of T cell receptor beta chains from one sample in a study of T cell responses to AZD1222 COVID-19 vaccine. The repertoire was sequenced with immunoSEQ multiplex PCR; TCRdb's copy has only in-frame clones and lacks some. The sample lists fewer than 150,000 clones, about 90% seen once, with approximately 10% in the top ten. The material was peripheral blood, obtained on day 0 of AZD1222 vaccination. These receptor sequences come from an adult in good health. The CDR3 runs from the conserved cysteine through the conserved F or W.

v_gene: TRBV4-1; j_gene: TRBJ1-5; CDR3aa: CASSQAANQPQHF
v_gene: TRBV3-1/TRBV3-2; j_gene: TRBJ1-3; CDR3aa: CASSRDRINTIYF
v_gene: TRBV6-5; j_gene: TRBJ2-2; CDR3aa: CASTWENTGELFF
v_gene: TRBV28; j_gene: TRBJ2-6; CDR3aa: CASSLFPGLSSGANVLTF
v_gene: TRBV30; j_gene: TRBJ1-3; CDR3aa: CAWSEGTSSGNTIYF
v_gene: TRBV5-1; j_gene: TRBJ1-1; CDR3aa: CASSLGAGMNTEAFF
v_gene: TRBV18; j_gene: TRBJ1-6; CDR3aa: CASSRDRDNSPLHF
v_gene: TRBV3-1/TRBV3-2; j_gene: TRBJ2-1; CDR3aa: CASSQDRGAKQFF
v_gene: TRBV27; j_gene: TRBJ2-7; CDR3aa: CASMDTGSTYEQYF
v_gene: TRBV29-1; j_gene: TRBJ1-2; CDR3aa: CSVEESSFNYGYTF
v_gene: TRBV11-3; j_gene: TRBJ2-7; CDR3aa: CASSTSGGAQYEQYF
v_gene: TRBV5-1; j_gene: TRBJ2-3; CDR3aa: CASSLVDRGTDTQYF
v_gene: TRBV18; j_gene: TRBJ1-2; CDR3aa: CASSEEGGGGYTF
v_gene: TRBV18; j_gene: TRBJ2-5; CDR3aa: CASSPPQGIQTQYF
v_gene: TRBV10-3; j_gene: TRBJ2-7; CDR3aa: CAISPSGYEQYF
v_gene: TRBV24-1; j_gene: TRBJ2-5; CDR3aa: CATSDGREGETQYF
v_gene: TRBV4-3; j_gene: TRBJ2-1; CDR3aa: CASSQEGPGVDEQFF
v_gene: TRBV6-2/TRBV6-3; j_gene: TRBJ2-3; CDR3aa: CASSWIAPSTDTQYF
v_gene: TRBV27; j_gene: TRBJ2-7; CDR3aa: CASSLSIWSEQYF
v_gene: TRBV4-2; j_gene: TRBJ1-2; CDR3aa: CASSQGGDRAYGYTF
v_gene: TRBV2; j_gene: TRBJ1-1; CDR3aa: CASTTSLLKNTEAFF
v_gene: TRBV3-1/TRBV3-2; j_gene: TRBJ2-5; CDR3aa: CASSQDTGLAGSETQYF
v_gene: TRBV4-1; j_gene: TRBJ2-2; CDR3aa: CASSQDETGELFF
v_gene: TRBV27; j_gene: TRBJ2-7; CDR3aa: CASSSSGTDSSYEQYF
v_gene: TRBV7-8; j_gene: TRBJ1-1; CDR3aa: CASEQGAPGTEAFF
v_gene: TRBV5-4; j_gene: TRBJ1-1; CDR3aa: CASTPAFGAGNTEAFF
v_gene: TRBV11-2; j_gene: TRBJ1-1; CDR3aa: CASSTDRGRATEAFF
v_gene: TRBV11-3; j_gene: TRBJ1-4; CDR3aa: CASCNPGRGEKLFF
v_gene: TRBV5-6; j_gene: TRBJ1-2; CDR3aa: CASTAGERVGYGYTF
v_gene: TRBV12-3/TRBV12-4; j_gene: TRBJ2-7; CDR3aa: CASSLGLIYEQYF
v_gene: TRBV28; j_gene: TRBJ2-7; CDR3aa: CASSTPGTGTYEQYF
v_gene: TRBV3-1/TRBV3-2; j_gene: TRBJ2-1; CDR3aa: CASRSSGGAGQFF
v_gene: TRBV4-1; j_gene: TRBJ2-1; CDR3aa: CASSQGRLVREGLKAYNEQFF
v_gene: TRBV30; j_gene: TRBJ2-3; CDR3aa: CAWSDGGPFTDTQYF
v_gene: TRBV3-1/TRBV3-2; j_gene: TRBJ2-2; CDR3aa: CASRGGPNTGELFF